The next 26 T cell receptor beta chains were all read from a single sample in a study of cytomegalovirus exposure and HLA in healthy donors. PCR was performed using 60 Vbeta and 13 Jbeta primers. Measured with immunoSEQ multiplex PCR; TCRdb has only the in-frame clones, and not every one. The sample records fewer than 200,000 clones, 79% being singletons. Sequenced: PBMCs. The origin of the receptors is a middle-aged woman in good health and CMV-seronegative.

Worth noting for this clone: The junction departs from the called germline gene at one end, perhaps through a read error. The CDR3 bases are TGTGCCAGCAGTTACTTCGGAGGGGCCAGAATCTTC. Protein product: CASSYFGGARIF. The chain couples TRBV6-5 to TRBJ1-2; D possibly corresponds to TRBD1 (5 bases). This CDR3 region has 12 residues. Germline assignment: CDR1 MNHEY and CDR2 SVGAGI.

V is TRBV11-2 and J is TRBJ2-7, with a tentative D call TRBD2 (6 bases). CDR1 is SGHAT and CDR2 is FQNNGV in the germline V gene. This CDR3 is 15 amino acids long. Between the trimmed V and J ends, which lost 2 bases and 3 bases, there was a span of 14 bases. The CDR3 sequence is CASSLWEAPLYEQYF. In nucleotides, the CDR3 is TGTGCCAGCAGCTTATGGGAGGCCCCTCTCTACGAGCAGTACTTC. Full variable domain (remainder filled in from reference TRBV11-2 and TRBJ2-7): EAGVAQSPRYKIIEKRQSVAFWCNPISGHATLYWYQQILGQGPKLLIQFQNNGVVDDSQLPKDRFSAERLKGVDSTLKIQPAKLEDSAVYLCASSLWEAPLYEQYFGPGTRLTVT.

The rearrangement joins TRBV7-3 to TRBJ1-2; weak D call: TRBD1 (5 bases). CDR3 length equals 14 residues. V lost 6 bases and J lost 13, with 24 bases in between. Per germline, CDR1 SGHTA and CDR2 FQGTGA. As DNA, the CDR3 is TGTGCCAGCAGTCCGGGGGGGGGAAAATCAAGCGTCACCTTC. This translates into CASSPGGGKSSVTF.

The V and J genes are TRBV5-6 and TRBJ1-4; D uncertain. Germline V CDR1 and CDR2: SGHDT, YYEEEE. Trimming cost V 4 bases and J 0 bases, with 10 bases left between them. CDR3 length: 15 residues. CDR3 DNA sequence: TGTGCCAGCAGCAATTCTTTTACAACTAATGAAAAACTGTTTTTT. Residues: CASSNSFTTNEKLFF.

The chain joins TRBV27 to TRBJ2-6; D is unclear. The germline CDR1 and CDR2 sequences are MNHEY and SMNVEV (reference sequence). The CDR3 runs to 16 residues. Trimming shortened V by 5 bases and J by 4 bases, and 15 bases separated the two germline ends. CDR3 in amino acids: CASSPPRVSGANVLTF. The CDR3 nucleotides read TGTGCCAGCAGTCCGCCCCGGGTTAGCGGGGCCAACGTCCTGACTTTC.

This chain connects TRBV7-6 to TRBJ1-5; D is perhaps TRBD1 (5 bases). This CDR3 has 19 residues. Deletions cut 5 bases from V and 1 base from J, with 24 bases between. Germline V gene sequence: CDR1 SGHVS, CDR2 FNYEAQ. CDR3 nucleotide sequence: TGTGCCAGCAGCGAAACCTTGAGCCCGCAGGAGGGGAGCAATCAGCCCCAGCATTTT. This translates into CASSETLSPQEGSNQPQHF.

This chain uses TRBV7-9 with TRBJ1-3; D gene unclear. The CDR3 is made up of 15 amino acids. Trimming shortened V by 5 bases and J by 4 bases, and 15 bases separated the two germline ends. The germline V gene has CDR1 SEHNR and CDR2 FQNEAQ (reference sequence). CDR3 amino acids: CASSPKTRVGNTIYF. DNA of the CDR3: TGTGCCAGCAGCCCTAAAACCCGAGTCGGAAACACCATATATTTT.

CDR3 sequence (DNA): TGTGCCAGCAGCTTACGACAGGGATACGAGCAGTACTTC. Its translation: CASSLRQGYEQYF. This rearrangement joins TRBV5-4 to TRBJ2-7; TRBD1 agrees at 7 bases. Unmatched junction bases numbered 3, after V lost 2 bases and J lost 4 bases. CDR1 SGHNT and CDR2 YYREEE come from the germline V gene (reference sequence). The CDR3 consists of 13 residues.

The chain combines TRBV10-2 with TRBJ1-5, with D uncertain. Germline CDR1 is WSHSY and CDR2 is SAAADI. V was cut by 8 bases and J by 2 bases, with 10 bases left in between. This CDR3 is built from 13 residues. In DNA form, the CDR3 reads TGCGCCAGCGCGAGGTCGGGCAATCAGCCCCAGCATTTT. Its translation: CASARSGNQPQHF.

The chain has TRBV5-6 and TRBJ1-6; 7 bases fit TRBD1. The CDR3 length is 16 residues. Trimming at V came to 0 bases and at J to 6 bases, leaving 6 bases not matched to a gene. The V gene's germline CDR1 is SGHDT and CDR2 YYEEEE. CDR3: CASSLARGAGNSPLHF. CDR3 bases: TGTGCCAGCAGCTTGGCCAGGGGGGCGGGTAATTCACCCCTCCACTTT.

V usage is TRBV28 and J usage is TRBJ2-7; D remains ambiguous. The CDR3 spans 16 residues. Germline CDR1 and CDR2: MDHEN and SYDVKM. V gave up 7 bases and J gave up 0 bases, with 19 bases separating them. The CDR3 DNA is TGTGCCAGCACCCCCTATAGAGAGCGCCGCTCCTACGAGCAGTACTTC. This sequence encodes CASTPYRERRSYEQYF.

V usage is TRBV5-4 and J usage is TRBJ1-2, with 7 bases fitting TRBD1. This CDR3 region has 13 residues. CDR1 is SGHNT, CDR2 YYREEE, per germline (reference sequence). V shed 4 bases, J shed 7 bases, and the junction held 7 bases outside the gene matches. The CDR3 region is CASSHDRDSGYTF. In DNA form, the CDR3 reads TGTGCCAGCAGCCACGACAGGGATAGTGGCTACACCTTC.

This chain connects TRBV21-1 to TRBJ2-7; the table's D call TRBD1 went unverified against the DNA. TRBV21-1 is a recognized pseudogene. This CDR3 is 16 amino acids long. CDR3 region: CASSKEGAQAWYEQYF. CDR3 bases: TGTGCCAGCAGCAAAGAGGGGGCGCAAGCATGGTACGAGCAGTACTTC.

This clone has just a few counts. The chain links TRBV4-3 to TRBJ1-1; no definite D call. CDR1 LGHNA and CDR2 YSLEER come from the germline V gene. The length of the CDR3 is 13 residues. V gave up 5 bases and J gave up 1 base, with 8 bases separating them. CDR3 bases: TGCGCCAGCAGCTGGACTGGGAACACTGAAGCTTTCTTT. The encoded protein is CASSWTGNTEAFF.

This clone showed up just a few times. The chain joins TRBV5-1 to TRBJ2-1; 14 bases fit TRBD2. V was pared by 5 bases and J by 9 bases, with 7 bases of the junction left unmatched. The CDR3 has 15 residues. Germline loops: CDR1 SGHRS, CDR2 YFSETQ. The CDR3 protein is CASRMGLAGEREQFF. DNA for the CDR3: TGCGCCAGCAGGATGGGACTAGCGGGAGAACGTGAGCAGTTCTTC.

This sequence joins TRBV6-5 and TRBJ2-1; possibly TRBD1 for D (6 bases). V was clipped by 2 bases and J by 4 bases, with 15 bases between them. This CDR3 has 16 amino acids. From germline, CDR1 is MNHEY and CDR2 SVGAGI. Here the CDR3 DNA reads TGTGCCAGCAGTTACCCCACGTCCGGACAGTACAATGAGCAGTTCTTC. Residues: CASSYPTSGQYNEQFF.

CDR3 in DNA: TGTGCCAGCAGCTCAGGGACTAGCGGGGAGACCCAGTACTTC. Protein: CASSSGTSGETQYF. The chain is built from TRBV5-6 and TRBJ2-5, with 12 positions matching TRBD2. This CDR3 has 14 residues. Trimming removed 3 bases from V and 5 bases from J; junction bases left unmatched: 2. Germline CDR1 and CDR2: SGHDT and YYEEEE.

The chain recombines TRBV10-3 with TRBJ1-2; the D is unclear. The V gene's germline CDR1 is ENHRY and CDR2 SYGVKD. CDR3 length: 15 residues. The V end lost 5 bases, the J end lost 0 bases, and 13 bases lay between the germline ends. The CDR3 reads CAISIIQLSNYGYTF. The CDR3, as DNA: TGTGCCATCAGTATTATCCAGTTATCTAACTATGGCTACACCTTC.

V and J are TRBV28 and TRBJ2-7; 11 bases are shared with TRBD2. Germline CDR1 is MDHEN and CDR2 is SYDVKM. The CDR3 extends over 15 amino acids. J gave up 5 bases and V 5 bases, and 8 bases lay outside the gene matches. CDR3 protein: CASSPGVAGGHEQYF. DNA of the CDR3: TGTGCCAGCAGTCCAGGGGTAGCGGGAGGGCACGAGCAGTACTTC.

CDR3 bases: TGTGCCAGCAGCTTACGGAGGAGAGGGAGCAATCAGCCCCAGCATTTT. Translation gives CASSLRRRGSNQPQHF. The J gene is TRBJ1-5, the V gene TRBV7-8; D gene unclear. V gave up 2 bases and J gave up 1 base, with 12 bases separating them. Germline CDR1 and CDR2: SGHVS and FQNEAQ. The CDR3 covers 16 residues.

This clone was detected only a few times. This chain uses TRBV5-1 with TRBJ2-7; a weak D match, TRBD2 (5 bases). The germline V and J ends were trimmed by 1 base and 1 base, with 6 bases remaining between them. Germline assignment: CDR1 SGHRS and CDR2 YFSETQ. The CDR3 sequence is 13 residues long. The CDR3: CASSLRGSYEQYF. The CDR3 DNA reads as TGCGCCAGCAGCTTGCGCGGGTCCTACGAGCAGTACTTC.

Here the CDR3 DNA reads TGTGCCAGCAGCGAGGGACAGGGTTATGAAAAACTGTTTTTT. Translated, it gives CASSEGQGYEKLFF. The J gene is TRBJ1-4, the V gene TRBV9; 9 bases are shared with TRBD1. Per the germline V gene, CDR1 is SGDLS and CDR2 is YYNGEE. Trimming at V came to 3 bases and at J to 6 bases, leaving 3 bases not matched to a gene. CDR3 length equals 14 residues.

The rearrangement joins TRBV27 to TRBJ2-1, with 7 bases that match TRBD1. The CDR3 has 15 amino acids. Germline lookup yields CDR1 MNHEY and CDR2 SMNVEV (reference sequence). The ends lost 7 bases at V and 2 bases at J; junction bases unmatched: 8. The CDR3 reads CASTHRQGPYNEQFF. CDR3 bases: TGTGCCAGCACCCACAGACAGGGCCCCTACAATGAGCAGTTCTTC.

The chain recombines TRBV20-1 with TRBJ2-1, with D perhaps matching TRBD2 (6 bases). Germline V gene sequence: CDR1 DFQATT, CDR2 SNEGSKA (reference sequence). The V and J ends lost 7 bases and 3 bases respectively, with 7 bases between them. CDR3 length: 11 amino acids. CDR3 protein: CSVGGYNEQFF. The CDR3 bases are TGCAGTGTCGGGGGCTACAATGAGCAGTTCTTC.

This chain uses TRBV2 with TRBJ1-1; D is perhaps TRBD1 (5 bases). The germline gives CDR1 SNHLY, CDR2 FYNNEI. Deletions cut 2 bases from V and 2 bases from J, with 6 bases between. The CDR3 consists of 13 residues. The CDR3 nucleotides read TGTGCCAGCAGTGAACAGGGCAACACTGAAGCTTTCTTT. Translation: CASSEQGNTEAFF.

The V gene is TRBV9, the J gene TRBJ2-5; 14 bases are a match to TRBD2. This CDR3 has 21 residues. Germline V gene lookup returns CDR1 SGDLS and CDR2 YYNGEE. V dropped 0 bases and J dropped 1; count of bases not matched to a gene: 14. CDR3 bases: TGTGCCAGCAGCGTAGCCGGACCCGGGACTAGCGGGAGAGGGGGCCAAGAGACCCAGTACTTC. It is translated as CASSVAGPGTSGRGGQETQYF.